The TCR beta chain described here comes from a study of neoadjuvant nivolumab and ipilimumab in lung cancer. The CDR3 contains 15 residues. The germline CDR1 and CDR2 sequences are SGHTA and FQGNSA. Trimming left V 1 base short and J 4 bases short, with 14 bases between. Sequenced by immunoSEQ multiplex PCR; TCRdb stores in-frame clones only, minus some. The sample has 19,000 or so clones; around 79% are singletons. Comment on this clone: The antigen is not known.

Findings and caveats of the study: Compared with tumor-adjacent uninvolved lung, resected tumors showed greater richness and clonality.

This sample comprised tumor tissue, obtained after neoadjuvant nivolumab, alone or with ipilimumab, at or shortly before surgery. The clonotype comes from an adult with non-small cell lung cancer. V gene TRBV7-2 combines with J gene TRBJ2-7; maybe TRBD1 (6 bases). In DNA form, the CDR3 reads TGTGCCAGCAGCTTAGAGGGCCAGGGGAGTTACGAGCAGTACTTC. Protein: CASSLEGQGSYEQYF. Full variable domain (missing parts from reference TRBV7-2 and TRBJ2-7): GAGVSQSPSNKVTEKGKDVELRCDPISGHTALYWYRQSLGQGLEFLIYFQGNSAPDKSGLPSDRFSAERTGGSVSTLTIQRTQQEDSAVYLCASSLEGQGSYEQYFGPGTRLTVT.